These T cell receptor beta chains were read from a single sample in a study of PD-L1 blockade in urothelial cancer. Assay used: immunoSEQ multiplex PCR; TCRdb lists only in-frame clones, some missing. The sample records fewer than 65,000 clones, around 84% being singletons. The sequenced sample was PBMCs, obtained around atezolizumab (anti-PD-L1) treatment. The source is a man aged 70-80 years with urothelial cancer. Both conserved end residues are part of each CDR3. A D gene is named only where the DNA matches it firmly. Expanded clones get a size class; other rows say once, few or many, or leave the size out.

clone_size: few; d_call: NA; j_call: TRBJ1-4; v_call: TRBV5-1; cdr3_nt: TGCGCCAGCAGCTTGGAGGGGGGGCGTCGGGAAAAACTGTTTTTT; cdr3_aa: CASSLEGGRREKLFF
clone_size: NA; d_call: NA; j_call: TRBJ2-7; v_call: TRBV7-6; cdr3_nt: TGTGCCAGCAGCTCAGAGGCCGGTCCCCACTACGAGCAGTACTTC; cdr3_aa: CASSSEAGPHYEQYF
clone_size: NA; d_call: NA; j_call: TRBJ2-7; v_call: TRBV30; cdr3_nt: TGTGCCTGGGAACGTCGGGGCGAGCAGTACTTC; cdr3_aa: CAWERRGEQYF
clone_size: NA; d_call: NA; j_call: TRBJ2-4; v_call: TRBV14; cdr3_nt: TGTGCCAGCAGCCATAATACAGGGAACCTCATTCAGTACTTC; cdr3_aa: CASSHNTGNLIQYF
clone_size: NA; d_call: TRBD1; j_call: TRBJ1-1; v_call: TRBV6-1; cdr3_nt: TGTGCCAGCAGTGAAAAGGGGACAGGGGCCACTGAAGCTTTCTTT; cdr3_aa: CASSEKGTGATEAFF
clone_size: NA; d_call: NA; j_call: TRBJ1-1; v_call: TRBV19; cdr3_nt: TGTGCCAGTACCGGAACAAGGGGGAACACTGAAGCTTTCTTT; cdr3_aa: CASTGTRGNTEAFF
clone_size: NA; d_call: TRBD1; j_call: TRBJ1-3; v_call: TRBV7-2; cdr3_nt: TGTGCCAGCAGCTTGACAGGGGCTGGAAACACCATATATTTT; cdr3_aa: CASSLTGAGNTIYF
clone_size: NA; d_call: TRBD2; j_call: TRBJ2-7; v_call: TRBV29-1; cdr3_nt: TGCAGCGTTCGGGCTAGCGGTGCCTACGAGCAGTACTTC; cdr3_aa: CSVRASGAYEQYF
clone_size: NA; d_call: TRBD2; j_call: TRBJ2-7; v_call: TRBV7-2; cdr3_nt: TGTGCCAGCAGCTTAGTCCGGCTAGCGGGGGGCTACTCCTACGAGCAGTACTTC; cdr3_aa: CASSLVRLAGGYSYEQYF
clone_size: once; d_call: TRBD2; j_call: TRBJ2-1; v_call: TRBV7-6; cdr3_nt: TGTGCCAGCAGCTTAGATGGGACTAGGTACAATGAGCAGTTCTTC; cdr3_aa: CASSLDGTRYNEQFF
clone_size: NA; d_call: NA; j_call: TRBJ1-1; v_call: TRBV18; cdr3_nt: TGTGCCAGCTCACCAGGGCTTTCGAACACTGAAGCTTTCTTT; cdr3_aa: CASSPGLSNTEAFF
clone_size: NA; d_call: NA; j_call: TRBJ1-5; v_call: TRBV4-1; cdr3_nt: TGCGCCAGCAACCGTCGGGAGGGTGATCAGCCCCAGCATTTT; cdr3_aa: CASNRREGDQPQHF
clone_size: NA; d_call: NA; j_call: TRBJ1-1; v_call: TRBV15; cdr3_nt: TGTGCCACCAGCAGAGGGGTCGGGGAAGCTTTCTTT; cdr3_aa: CATSRGVGEAFF
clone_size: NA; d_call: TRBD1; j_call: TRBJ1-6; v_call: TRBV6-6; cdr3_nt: TGTGCCAGCAGCTCCGGACAGGCGGGGAATTCACCCCTCCACTTT; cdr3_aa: CASSSGQAGNSPLHF
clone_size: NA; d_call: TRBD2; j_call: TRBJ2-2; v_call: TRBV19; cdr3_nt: TGTGCCAGTTCCGTTGGGGGGGGAGGGCCGAACACCGGGGAGCTGTTTTTT; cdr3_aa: CASSVGGGGPNTGELFF
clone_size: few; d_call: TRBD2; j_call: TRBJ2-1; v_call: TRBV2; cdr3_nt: TGTGCCAGCAGGTCTACTAGCGGGAGGGCTGTTGAGCAGTTCTTC; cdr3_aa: CASRSTSGRAVEQFF
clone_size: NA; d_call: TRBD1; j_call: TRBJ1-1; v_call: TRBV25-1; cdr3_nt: TGTGCCAGCAGAAAGGGGGCGAGCACTGAAGCTTTCTTT; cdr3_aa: CASRKGASTEAFF
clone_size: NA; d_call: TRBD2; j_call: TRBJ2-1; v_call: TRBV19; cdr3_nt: TGTGCCAGTAGAAGCCCACTAGCGGGGGGTCCAAGAATGCAGTTCTTC; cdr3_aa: CASRSPLAGGPRMQFF
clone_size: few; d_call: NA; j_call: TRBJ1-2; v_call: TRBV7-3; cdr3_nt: TGTGCCAGCAGCCCAGAGCGGGGGGCTCGGGGCTACACCTTC; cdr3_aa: CASSPERGARGYTF
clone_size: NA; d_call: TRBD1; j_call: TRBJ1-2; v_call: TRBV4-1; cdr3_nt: TGCGCCAGCAGCCAAGCTTCGACAGGGTTTAACTATGGCTACACCTTC; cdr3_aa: CASSQASTGFNYGYTF
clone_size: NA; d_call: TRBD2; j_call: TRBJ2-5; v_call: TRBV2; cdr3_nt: TGTGCCAGCACCAGCGGGAGAAGCGAGACCCAGTACTTC; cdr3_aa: CASTSGRSETQYF